This T cell receptor (beta chain) was profiled in a study of blood T cell repertoires in COVID-19. Looking at the study overall: The United States, Italy and Spain provided the acute and convalescent COVID-19 samples. T cells, B-cell-depleted T cells, or PBMCs supplied cDNA or gDNA.

Trimming stripped 0 bases from V and 5 bases from J, with 11 bases between. Germline V lookup: CDR1 MGHRA, CDR2 YSYEKL. CDR3 length: 14 residues. In the original workflow: Estimation of nucleated cell counts relied on the amplification of reference gene primers. The table came from immunoSEQ multiplex PCR; TCRdb's copy has only in-frame clones and leaves some out. For V, J and clone size, that table is used; D and trimming come from the DNA. The table lists 120,000 or so clones, around 90% of them singletons. J is TRBJ2-7 and V is TRBV4-1; D possibly corresponds to TRBD2 (6 bases). This TCR came from a woman in her 50s with acute or convalescent COVID-19. The sequencing input was peripheral blood. CDR3 nucleotide sequence: TGCGCCAGCAGCCAAGAAAGAGGGAGGAACGAGCAGTACTTC. Translation gives CASSQERGRNEQYF.